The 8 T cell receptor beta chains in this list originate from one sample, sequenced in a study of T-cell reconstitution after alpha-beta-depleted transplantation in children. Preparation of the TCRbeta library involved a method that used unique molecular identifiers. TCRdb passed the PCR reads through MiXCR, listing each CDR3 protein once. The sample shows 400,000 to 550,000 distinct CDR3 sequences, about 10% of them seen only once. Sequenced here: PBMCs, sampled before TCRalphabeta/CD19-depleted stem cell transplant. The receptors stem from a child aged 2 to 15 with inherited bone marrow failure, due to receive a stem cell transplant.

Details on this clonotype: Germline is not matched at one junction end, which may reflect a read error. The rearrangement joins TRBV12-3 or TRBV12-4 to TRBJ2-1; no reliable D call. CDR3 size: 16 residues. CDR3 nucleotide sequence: TGTGCCAGCAGTTGGCCCCTTATGGTAAACTACAATGACCAGTTCTTC. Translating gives CASSWPLMVNYNDQFF.

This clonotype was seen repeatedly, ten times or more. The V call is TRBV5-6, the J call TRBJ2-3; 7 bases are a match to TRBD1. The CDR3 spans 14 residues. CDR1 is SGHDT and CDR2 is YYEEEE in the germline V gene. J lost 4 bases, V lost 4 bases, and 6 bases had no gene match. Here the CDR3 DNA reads TGTGCCAGCAGCAACGACAGGGCTGCAGATACGCAGTATTTT. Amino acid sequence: CASSNDRAADTQYF.

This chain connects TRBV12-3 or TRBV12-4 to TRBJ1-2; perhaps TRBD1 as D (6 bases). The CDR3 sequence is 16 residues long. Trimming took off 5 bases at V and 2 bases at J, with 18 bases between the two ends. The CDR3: CASSPSQRTGNYGYTF. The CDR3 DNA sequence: TGTGCCAGCAGTCCTTCCCAGAGAACAGGGAACTATGGCTACACCTTC.

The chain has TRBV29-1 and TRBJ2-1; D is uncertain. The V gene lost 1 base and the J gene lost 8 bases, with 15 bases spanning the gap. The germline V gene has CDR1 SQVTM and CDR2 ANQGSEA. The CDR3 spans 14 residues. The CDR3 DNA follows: TGCAGCGTTGAAGGTCAGTACCTGAAGCATGAGCAGTTCTTC. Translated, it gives CSVEGQYLKHEQFF.

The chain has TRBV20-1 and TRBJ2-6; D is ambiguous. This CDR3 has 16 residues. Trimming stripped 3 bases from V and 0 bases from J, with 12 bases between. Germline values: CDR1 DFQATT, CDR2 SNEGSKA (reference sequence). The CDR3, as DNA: TGCAGTGCTAGTCAACCCAAATTCTCTGGGGCCAACGTCCTGACTTTC. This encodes CSASQPKFSGANVLTF.

CDR3 sequence (DNA): TGTGCCAGCAGTACAGACTACCATACGCAGTATTTT. It specifies CASSTDYHTQYF. V gene TRBV12-3 or TRBV12-4 combines with J gene TRBJ2-3; a weak D match, TRBD2 (5 bases). This CDR3 region has 12 residues. The ends were cut back, 5 bases at V and 7 bases at J, with 10 bases in the middle.

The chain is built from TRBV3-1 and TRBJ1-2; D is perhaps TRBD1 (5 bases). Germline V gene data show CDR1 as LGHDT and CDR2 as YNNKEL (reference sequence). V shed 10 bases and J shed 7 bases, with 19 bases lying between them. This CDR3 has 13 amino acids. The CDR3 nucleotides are TGTGCCACCAGTACGGGACCCCAGAGTGGCTACACCTTC. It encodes CATSTGPQSGYTF. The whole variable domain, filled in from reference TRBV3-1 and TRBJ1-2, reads DTAVSQTPKYLVTQMGNDKSIKCEQNLGHDTMYWYKQDSKKFLKIMFSYNNKELIINETVPNRFSPKSPDKAHLNLHINSLELGDSAVYFCATSTGPQSGYTFGSGTRLTVV.

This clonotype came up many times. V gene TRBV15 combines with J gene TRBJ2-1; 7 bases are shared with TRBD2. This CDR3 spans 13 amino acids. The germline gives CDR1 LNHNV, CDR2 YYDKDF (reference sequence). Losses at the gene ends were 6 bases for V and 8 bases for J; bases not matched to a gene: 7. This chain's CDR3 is CATSWREFDEQFF. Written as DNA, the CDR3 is TGTGCCACCAGTTGGCGGGAGTTCGATGAGCAGTTCTTC.